The present entry profiles one TCR beta chain with its context. After 5'RACE with constant-segment primers, TCR alpha and TCR beta cDNA libraries carrying sample barcodes and UMIs were obtained. TCRdb reprocessed the 5' RACE reads with MiXCR, giving one entry per CDR3 protein. The sample lists under 300,000 distinct CDR3 sequences; around a tenth were seen once. From germline, CDR1 is SGHTA and CDR2 FQGTGA. CDR3 length: 14 amino acids. V dropped 5 bases and J dropped 10 bases, with 17 bases sitting between them. The data were obtained in a study of T-cell memory formation after mild COVID-19. Study context: TCR clusters were largely donor specific.

The V gene is TRBV7-3, the J gene TRBJ2-2, with D possibly matching TRBD1 (6 bases). The sample was PBMCs or a T cell subset sorted from them (not recorded which). The sequence came from a man in his late teens or twenties who had mild COVID-19 (a few samples of this study predate the infection). Cell type and time point are not known. CDR3 sequence (DNA): TGTGCCAGCAGCCCCAGCGCAGGGGCAAAGGAGCTGTTTTTT. Amino acids: CASSPSAGAKELFF.